This T cell receptor beta chain emerged from a study of shared clonotypes between healthy human individuals. General study points: Collection of samples was limited to blood; tissue repertoires likely differ.

This clone has a single count. No antigen is known for it. Deep-level running was used for the assay. Produced via immunoSEQ multiplex PCR; TCRdb's table is partial and in-frame only. The profile shows over 95,000 clones, around half of them singletons. The sequence derives from a woman between 40 and 55 years old in good health. Some clones in this sample may be carry-over from other donors' samples. Input material: PBMCs.

The CDR3 spells CASSYSARREFDEQFF. DNA of the CDR3: TGTGCCAGCAGTTACTCGGCTAGAAGGGAGTTTGATGAGCAGTTCTTC. The rearrangement uses TRBV6-6 and TRBJ2-1; possibly TRBD2 for D (5 bases). The CDR3 has 16 amino acids. The V end was cut by 0 bases, the J end by 8 bases, with 17 bases between. CDR1 is MNHNY, CDR2 SVGAGI, per germline (reference sequence).